This T cell receptor beta chain emerged from a study of tissue T cells after allogeneic stem cell transplantation. Sample time point: mouse harvest day 7 after allogeneic transplant. The graft held 10^6 splenic CD5+ T cells and 10^7 T-cell-depleted bone marrow cells. This mouse GVHD model was MHC-mismatched B6 to BALB/c, profiled day 7 or 14. Assay used: immunoSEQ multiplex PCR; TCRdb lists only in-frame clones, some missing. The table lists approximately 2,000 clones, approximately 50% of them singletons. The CDR3 runs 14 residues. Unmatched junction bases numbered 2, after V lost 3 bases and J lost 3 bases. Per germline, CDR1 LGHDT and CDR2 YNNKQL (reference sequence). Comment on this clone: Gene names refer to mouse genes. Read sequence stops 1 residue before the CDR3 end, and the germline J gene provides the missing end. In the same sample, other DNA sequences code for this CDR3.

This rearrangement joins TRBV4 to TRBJ2-4; the match to TRBD2 covers 8 bases. This TCR was recovered from a female BALB/c mouse given C57BL/6 T cells with graft-versus-host disease after an allogeneic hematopoietic cell transplant. The sequencing input was spleen. The CDR3 loop is CASSYWGAQNTLYF. The part of the CDR3 DNA that was read is TGTGCCAGCAGCTACTGGGGGGCCCAAAACACCTTGTAC. The full variable domain, with the rest looked up from reference TRBV4 and TRBJ2-4, is ETAVFQTPNYHVTQVGNEVSFNCKQTLGHDTMYWYKQDSKKLLKIMFSYNNKQLIVNETVPRRFSPQSSDKAHLNLRIKSVEPEDSAVYLCASSYWGAQNTLYFGAGTRLSVL.